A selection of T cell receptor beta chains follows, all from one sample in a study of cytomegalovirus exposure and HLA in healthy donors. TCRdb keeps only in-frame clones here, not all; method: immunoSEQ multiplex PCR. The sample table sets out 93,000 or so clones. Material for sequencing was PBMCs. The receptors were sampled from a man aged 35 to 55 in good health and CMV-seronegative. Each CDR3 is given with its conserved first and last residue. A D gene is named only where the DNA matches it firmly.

CDR3 DNA: TGTGCCAGCAGCGGGACGAACACCGGGGAGCTGTTTTTT; CDR3 protein: CASSGTNTGELFF; J gene: TRBJ2-2; D gene: NA; V gene: TRBV6-4
CDR3 DNA: TGCGCCAGCAGCCAGGGACTAGCGGGGGTCTCGAACACCGGGGAGCTGTTTTTT; CDR3 protein: CASSQGLAGVSNTGELFF; J gene: TRBJ2-2; D gene: TRBD2; V gene: TRBV5-1
CDR3 DNA: TGTGCCAGCTCACCAGGGGCGCATGAAAAACTGTTTTTT; CDR3 protein: CASSPGAHEKLFF; J gene: TRBJ1-4; D gene: NA; V gene: TRBV18
CDR3 DNA: TGTGCCAGCAGTGAAGTAGGAGGGAACACCGGGGAGCTGTTTTTT; CDR3 protein: CASSEVGGNTGELFF; J gene: TRBJ2-2; D gene: NA; V gene: TRBV2
CDR3 DNA: TGTGCCTGGAGTGAGGGGACAGGGGATCAATACTATGGCTACACCTTC; CDR3 protein: CAWSEGTGDQYYGYTF; J gene: TRBJ1-2; D gene: TRBD1; V gene: TRBV30
CDR3 DNA: TGTGCCAGCAGTGGAGTAAGGGGTGGCACTGAAGCTTTCTTT; CDR3 protein: CASSGVRGGTEAFF; J gene: TRBJ1-1; D gene: NA; V gene: TRBV2
CDR3 DNA: TGTGCCTGGAGGGGTTTCGGAGGGACCGGGGCCAACGTCCTGACTTTC; CDR3 protein: CAWRGFGGTGANVLTF; J gene: TRBJ2-6; D gene: NA; V gene: TRBV30
CDR3 DNA: TGTGCCAGCAGTGCCCGGGACAGGGGATCCACTGAAGCTTTCTTT; CDR3 protein: CASSARDRGSTEAFF; J gene: TRBJ1-1; D gene: TRBD1; V gene: TRBV25-1
CDR3 DNA: TGTGCCTGGGGGAGACAGGGCTCCTACGAGCAGTACTTC; CDR3 protein: CAWGRQGSYEQYF; J gene: TRBJ2-7; D gene: TRBD1; V gene: TRBV30
CDR3 DNA: TGCGCCAGCAGCCAGATCCGGGACAATGCCTACGAGCAGTACTTC; CDR3 protein: CASSQIRDNAYEQYF; J gene: TRBJ2-7; D gene: NA; V gene: TRBV4-1
CDR3 DNA: TGTGCCAGCAGCTTAGCGCAAAACAGTAAAGAGACCCAGTACTTC; CDR3 protein: CASSLAQNSKETQYF; J gene: TRBJ2-5; D gene: NA; V gene: TRBV7-7
CDR3 DNA: TGTGCCAGCAGTTCCCCCGCGGGGTTGGGAGCCAAAAACATTCAGTACTTC; CDR3 protein: CASSSPAGLGAKNIQYF; J gene: TRBJ2-4; D gene: NA; V gene: TRBV28
CDR3 DNA: TGTGCCAGCAGCGTCGACAGGGGGTGGGCTCAGCCCCAGCATTTT; CDR3 protein: CASSVDRGWAQPQHF; J gene: TRBJ1-5; D gene: TRBD1; V gene: TRBV5-5
CDR3 DNA: TGCGCCAGCAGCTTGTCGACAGGGAACACCGGGGAGCTGTTTTTT; CDR3 protein: CASSLSTGNTGELFF; J gene: TRBJ2-2; D gene: NA; V gene: TRBV5-1
CDR3 DNA: TGTGCCAGCAGCAAAGCCGGGACAGGCCAAAATGAGCAGTTCTTC; CDR3 protein: CASSKAGTGQNEQFF; J gene: TRBJ2-1; D gene: TRBD1; V gene: TRBV7-2
CDR3 DNA: TGTGCCAGCAGCTTAACAGGGGAAGGCGGCTACACCTTC; CDR3 protein: CASSLTGEGGYTF; J gene: TRBJ1-2; D gene: TRBD1; V gene: TRBV11-2
CDR3 DNA: TGCGCCAGCAGCCAAGGGCGGACAGGGGCCTACGAGCAGTACTTC; CDR3 protein: CASSQGRTGAYEQYF; J gene: TRBJ2-7; D gene: TRBD1; V gene: TRBV4-3
CDR3 DNA: TGTGCCAGCAGAAAGTACCAGGAGACCCAGTACTTC; CDR3 protein: CASRKYQETQYF; J gene: TRBJ2-5; D gene: NA; V gene: TRBV7-2
CDR3 DNA: TGTGCCAGCAGCTTAATTGGCGGGGCGCGATACGAGCAGTACTTC; CDR3 protein: CASSLIGGARYEQYF; J gene: TRBJ2-7; D gene: NA; V gene: TRBV7-9
CDR3 DNA: TGTGCCAGCAGCTTGGTCAGGGAGACCCAGTACTTC; CDR3 protein: CASSLVRETQYF; J gene: TRBJ2-5; D gene: NA; V gene: TRBV5-6
CDR3 DNA: TGTGCCAGCAGCTTGCCGGGATACGAGCAGTACTTC; CDR3 protein: CASSLPGYEQYF; J gene: TRBJ2-7; D gene: NA; V gene: TRBV7-9
CDR3 DNA: TGTGCCAGCAGCTTAGTCACCGGGAGATTCGCCGGGGAGCTGTTTTTT; CDR3 protein: CASSLVTGRFAGELFF; J gene: TRBJ2-2; D gene: NA; V gene: TRBV7-2
CDR3 DNA: TGTGCCAGCAGTGTGACTCCAGGGGGCCGGACAGATACGCAGTATTTT; CDR3 protein: CASSVTPGGRTDTQYF; J gene: TRBJ2-3; D gene: TRBD1; V gene: TRBV6-1
CDR3 DNA: TGTGCCAGCAGCTTAGGGACAAAAACCATATATTTT; CDR3 protein: CASSLGTKTIYF; J gene: TRBJ1-3; D gene: NA; V gene: TRBV7-8
CDR3 DNA: TGCGCCCACCCTGGCGGCATCGATGGCTACACCTTC; CDR3 protein: CAHPGGIDGYTF; J gene: TRBJ1-2; D gene: NA; V gene: TRBV10-1
CDR3 DNA: TGTGCCAGCAGTCGGGGACTAAGCAAACTCGAGCAGTACTTC; CDR3 protein: CASSRGLSKLEQYF; J gene: TRBJ2-7; D gene: TRBD2; V gene: TRBV6-5
CDR3 DNA: TGCAGCGCCAGAGGAGATGGCAATCAGCCCCAGCATTTT; CDR3 protein: CSARGDGNQPQHF; J gene: TRBJ1-5; D gene: NA; V gene: TRBV29-1
CDR3 DNA: TGCAGCGTTGCCAGGACAGGGATCTACGAGCAGTACTTC; CDR3 protein: CSVARTGIYEQYF; J gene: TRBJ2-7; D gene: TRBD1; V gene: TRBV29-1
CDR3 DNA: TGTGCCAGCAGTTTAGTCTGGCAAAACATTCAGTACTTC; CDR3 protein: CASSLVWQNIQYF; J gene: TRBJ2-4; D gene: NA; V gene: TRBV28
CDR3 DNA: TGTGCCAGCAGGGACCAAGCCCGGGGATTCGGCGAGCAGTACTTC; CDR3 protein: CASRDQARGFGEQYF; J gene: TRBJ2-7; D gene: NA; V gene: TRBV6-1
CDR3 DNA: TGTGCCAGTAGAGGGACAGGGGGCTTTGATCAGCCCCAGCATTTT; CDR3 protein: CASRGTGGFDQPQHF; J gene: TRBJ1-5; D gene: TRBD1; V gene: TRBV19
CDR3 DNA: TGTGCCAGCAGCTCCTCTGGTGTACGGGCTGAAGCTTTCTTT; CDR3 protein: CASSSSGVRAEAFF; J gene: TRBJ1-1; D gene: NA; V gene: TRBV6-1
CDR3 DNA: TGTGCCAGCAGCTTAATGCAGGGGGATAACTATGGCTACACCTTC; CDR3 protein: CASSLMQGDNYGYTF; J gene: TRBJ1-2; D gene: TRBD1; V gene: TRBV7-9
CDR3 DNA: TGCAGCGGGCGACTTGATGAAAAACTGTTTTTT; CDR3 protein: CSGRLDEKLFF; J gene: TRBJ1-4; D gene: NA; V gene: TRBV29-1
CDR3 DNA: TGTGCCAGCAGCTTACACCCTTCAGGAGGGAACACTGAAGCTTTCTTT; CDR3 protein: CASSLHPSGGNTEAFF; J gene: TRBJ1-1; D gene: NA; V gene: TRBV7-2
CDR3 DNA: TGTGCCAGCAGTGAAGCTTACTCGTCGCGGGAGTTATCCTACGAGCAGTACTTC; CDR3 protein: CASSEAYSSRELSYEQYF; J gene: TRBJ2-7; D gene: TRBD2; V gene: TRBV2
CDR3 DNA: TGTGCCTGGAGTGTAAATGGTCCCGGTGGCTACACCTTC; CDR3 protein: CAWSVNGPGGYTF; J gene: TRBJ1-2; D gene: NA; V gene: TRBV30
CDR3 DNA: TGTGCCAGCAGCGTACAGGGGGCGATGTCTTCACCCCTCCACTTT; CDR3 protein: CASSVQGAMSSPLHF; J gene: TRBJ1-6; D gene: TRBD1; V gene: TRBV5-4
CDR3 DNA: TGTGCCAGCAGTGAATGGGCGCAGGGGGCGAACACCGGGGAGCTGTTTTTT; CDR3 protein: CASSEWAQGANTGELFF; J gene: TRBJ2-2; D gene: TRBD1; V gene: TRBV6-1
CDR3 DNA: TGCGCCAGCAGCCAAGCTTTTGGGACAGTCGAAGAGACCCAGTACTTC; CDR3 protein: CASSQAFGTVEETQYF; J gene: TRBJ2-5; D gene: TRBD1; V gene: TRBV4-3
CDR3 DNA: TGTGCCAGCAGCGAATCGACAGCCCAAAATGAAAAACTGTTTTTT; CDR3 protein: CASSESTAQNEKLFF; J gene: TRBJ1-4; D gene: NA; V gene: TRBV9
CDR3 DNA: TGTGCCAGCAGCGATAGCGGGGGGGCAGATACGCAGTATTTT; CDR3 protein: CASSDSGGADTQYF; J gene: TRBJ2-3; D gene: TRBD2; V gene: TRBV9
CDR3 DNA: TGTGCCAGCAGCGTAGTAGGGGAGGGTCAGCCCCAGCATTTT; CDR3 protein: CASSVVGEGQPQHF; J gene: TRBJ1-5; D gene: NA; V gene: TRBV9